This T cell receptor (beta chain) emerged from a study of T cell changes during pregnancy in multiple sclerosis (dated by TCRdb to about 2019). Turning to the overall study: Changes in the T cell repertoire over the course of pregnancy were examined in this study in women with multiple sclerosis.

With respect to this clone: Its target antigen remains unknown. Per-nucleotide qualities are absent, and no much larger clonotype sits a single base away.

Library construction relied on the immunoSEQ multiplex PCR assay. This is the immuneACCESS table as TCRdb keeps it, with only in-frame sequences that have V and J called. A part of the clones is gone; compared with another copy, unresolved V genes explain less than half, and the rest is unexplained. The sample table shows 50,000 to 65,000 clones, and about 93% are seen once. Together, the top ten hold approximately 3.4% of the sample. Reading the germline V gene (reference sequence) gives CDR1 LNHDA and CDR2 SQIVND. Including cysteine and phenylalanine, the CDR3 has 13 amino acids. The read is trimmed to its CDR3 DNA, 39 bases read in frame from base 1. Trimming costs V 5 bases and J 7 bases, and their ends lie 14 bases apart.

The V and J segments used are TRBV19 and TRBJ1-2, and possibly TRBD1, on 5 matching bases. The material was CD8+ T cells from peripheral blood mononuclear cells, obtained in the second trimester of pregnancy. The TCR comes from a female donor with multiple sclerosis, enrolled in a pregnancy study. At the DNA level, the sequence is TGTGCCAGTAGTCCGTCGGGCAGGGTTGGCTACACCTTC. The resulting protein is CASSPSGRVGYTF.